Following are 9 T cell receptor beta chains from one sample sequenced in a study of blood T cell repertoires in COVID-19. Some clones are missing from TCRdb's copy, which holds only in-frame ones; the method was immunoSEQ multiplex PCR. This sample has 150,000 to 200,000 clones, with 88% found just once. Sequenced: peripheral blood. All receptors come from a human donor in a cohort sampled during active COVID-19.

The chain carries TRBV6-2 or TRBV6-3 and TRBJ2-7, with 7 bases fitting TRBD1. The germline V gene has CDR1 MNHEY and CDR2 SVGEGT. After removal of 2 bases from V and 4 bases from J, the junction contained 5 bases not matched to a gene. The CDR3 is made up of 14 amino acids. CDR3 DNA: TGTGCCAGCAGTTACCGTACAGGGGTGTACGAGCAGTACTTC. Translated: CASSYRTGVYEQYF.

The chain combines TRBV3-1 (or the pseudogene TRBV3-2) with TRBJ1-1; 8 bases fit TRBD1. The V gene end was trimmed by 3 bases and the J gene end by 1 base; junction bases not matched to a gene: 1. Germline V gene sequence: CDR1 LGHDT, CDR2 YNNKEL (reference sequence). The CDR3 contains 14 residues. CDR3: CASSQTGENTEAFF. The DNA of the CDR3 is TGTGCCAGCAGCCAGACAGGGGAGAACACTGAAGCTTTCTTT.

The rearrangement uses TRBV4-1 and TRBJ1-2; a possible D gene is TRBD1 (5 bases). The CDR3 length is 15 residues. Germline lookup yields CDR1 MGHRA and CDR2 YSYEKL. Between the trimmed V and J ends, which lost 4 bases and 4 bases, there was a span of 16 bases. The CDR3 protein is CASSPPDKPTYGYTF. CDR3 coding DNA: TGCGCCAGCAGCCCCCCGGACAAACCTACCTATGGCTACACCTTC.

The gene calls are TRBV5-8 and TRBJ2-3, with 7 bases lining up with TRBD2. Germline CDR1 is SGHTS and CDR2 is YDEGEE. This CDR3 comprises 13 residues. The trim removed 5 bases at V and 3 bases at J, leaving 3 bases unmatched. The CDR3 protein is CASREAGTDTQYF. The CDR3 coding sequence is TGTGCCAGCAGGGAAGCGGGGACAGATACGCAGTATTTT.

This clone was recorded at least ten times. The rearrangement links TRBV5-1 to TRBJ1-1, with 7 bases fitting TRBD1. The CDR3 runs 15 residues. V was pared by 5 bases and J by 1 base, with 8 bases of the junction left unmatched. Per the germline V gene, CDR1 is SGHRS and CDR2 is YFSETQ. The CDR3 region has the DNA TGCGCCAGCAGTCCTAACAGGGGCTGGAACACTGAAGCTTTCTTT. As protein: CASSPNRGWNTEAFF. Variable domain in full (rest from reference TRBV5-1 and TRBJ1-1): KAGVTQTPRYLIKTRGQQVTLSCSPISGHRSVSWYQQTPGQGLQFLFEYFSETQRNKGNFPGRFSGRQFSNSRSEMNVSTLELGDSALYLCASSPNRGWNTEAFFGQGTRLTVV.

This chain uses TRBV4-1 with TRBJ1-1; 9 nucleotides agree with TRBD1. The CDR3 spans 16 residues. The germline V gene encodes CDR1 MGHRA and CDR2 YSYEKL. V shed 0 bases and J 4 bases; nucleotides not matched to a gene: 6. CDR3 DNA sequence: TGCGCCAGCAGCCAAGAAGCCGGGACAGGGATCACTGAAGCTTTCTTT. Amino acid sequence: CASSQEAGTGITEAFF.

The rearrangement links TRBV10-3 to TRBJ2-2, with D possibly being TRBD2 (6 bases). This CDR3 has 14 residues. V dropped 5 bases and J dropped 2 bases, with 9 bases sitting between them. Per the germline V gene, CDR1 is ENHRY and CDR2 is SYGVKD. This chain's CDR3 is CAISPGGNTGELFF. CDR3 DNA: TGTGCCATCAGTCCCGGGGGAAACACCGGGGAGCTGTTTTTT.

With regard to this clone: The same CDR3 is also encoded by other DNA sequences in this sample. V usage is TRBV12-3 or TRBV12-4 and J usage is TRBJ2-5; no reliable D call. This CDR3 region has 11 residues. Trimming cost V 5 bases and J 4 bases, with 5 bases left between them. CDR3 DNA: TGTGCCAGCAGTCTGTTAGAGACCCAGTACTTC. The encoded protein is CASSLLETQYF.

The rearrangement uses TRBV27 and TRBJ1-4; D not resolved. The CDR3 has 15 residues. The V end lost 2 bases, the J end lost 7 bases, and 14 bases lay between the germline ends. Per the germline V gene, CDR1 is MNHEY and CDR2 is SMNVEV (reference sequence). The CDR3 nucleotides are TGTGCCAGCAGTTTACAAACCCACGGAGGTGAAAAACTGTTTTTT. Amino acid sequence: CASSLQTHGGEKLFF.